This TCR beta chain was sequenced during a study of OX40 agonist ivuxolimab in advanced cancers. Profiled with immunoSEQ multiplex PCR; TCRdb holds only in-frame clones, not every one. Found here are approximately 110,000 clones, around 93% of them singletons; the top ten hold roughly 0.85%. The V gene lost 1 base and the J gene lost 13 bases, with 13 bases spanning the gap. Germline assignment: CDR1 LGHNT and CDR2 FRNRAP. CDR3 length: 12 amino acids. The gene calls are TRBV12-5 and TRBJ1-2; no clear D. Sequencing used CD4+ or CD8+ T cells sorted from blood, obtained in a trial of the OX40 agonist ivuxolimab. This clonotype was sampled from an adult with an advanced solid tumor such as melanoma, head and neck, liver or kidney cancer. CDR3 nucleotide sequence: TGTGCTAGTGGTTTGGGGCTTGGAGAATGCACCTTC. Its protein product is CASGLGLGECTF. Looking up the rest from reference TRBV12-5 and TRBJ1-2 gives the full variable domain: DARVTQTPRHKVTEMGQEVTMRCQPILGHNTVFWYRQTMMQGLELLAYFRNRAPLDDSGMPKDRFSAEMPDATLATLKIQPSEPRDSAVYFCASGLGLGECTFGSGTRLTVV.